This T cell receptor (beta chain) was obtained from a study of T cells in localized non-small cell lung cancer (dated by TCRdb to about 2020). General notes on the study: The study examined T cell repertoires in under 300 patients with early-stage NSCLC and compared tumors with uninvolved tumor-adjacent lungs. The mean age of the NSCLC patients was about 67 years, with 120 to 150 men and approximately 100 women. The cohort was made up of about 240 treatment-naive NSCLC patients whose localized lung tumors had been resected.

TCR beta CDR3 regions were sequenced from DNA using the immunoSEQ Assay. Turning to the authors' computational methods: T cell density was computed as TCR beta template counts normalized to usable DNA estimated by amplifying housekeeping genes. The preseqR package was used to estimate richness by extrapolating to 400,000 templates for PBMC samples and to 120,000 templates for tissue samples. Clonality was defined as one minus Pielou's evenness. To identify tissue-enriched TCRs, differential abundance testing was run on productive amino-acid clonotypes with a minimum total count of 5 and an alpha of 0.1. The Jaccard Index and the Morisita Overlap Index were used to measure how much the repertoires overlapped between compartments. GLIPH grouped TCR beta CDR3s together with public tetramer-defined viral CDR3s, and a viral motif had to include at least three viral sequences and also show V-gene enrichment. In TCRdb, the immuneACCESS table is reduced to in-frame sequences with V and J assigned. These tables do not hold every clone; where another copy was compared, an unresolved V gene accounts for under half, and the others remain unexplained. For V, J and clone size, that table is used; D and trimming come from the DNA. This sample lists about 25,000 clones; 86% were detected once. Less than 15% of the sample lies in the top ten.

As for this clone: Its antigen target is currently unknown. The sample holds no much larger clone one base away, and base qualities are not on file.

A distance of 4 bases separates the germline ends of V and J, which lose 0 bases and 0 bases respectively. CDR1 and CDR2 (SGHRS, YFSETQ) derive from the germline V gene. The CDR3, from cysteine to phenylalanine, totals 14 residues. The retained sequence is limited to the CDR3, 42 bases, with the frame set at the first base. General conclusions and limits of the study: A median of 57 of the top 100 tumor clones were detected in paired uninvolved adjacent lung, and some 30 of these tumor clones were also found among the top 100 clones of the paired uninvolved adjacent lung. Since the design was exploratory, TCR variables were selected using unadjusted p-values with no false-discovery rate correction. Because multi-region tumor sequencing was not done, intratumor heterogeneity could not be ruled out. Uninvolved tumor-adjacent lung showed the highest T cell clonality, higher than tumor, which suggests more focused antigenic responses in the uninvolved tumor-adjacent lung. Higher blood T cell density associated with longer overall survival, while higher adjacent-lung clonality associated with shorter survival.

At diagnosis, peripheral blood, uninvolved tumor-adjacent lung and tumor were collected and stored as a combination of fresh-frozen and FFPE material. For TCR repertoire profiling, blood samples were analyzed in the form of peripheral blood mononuclear cells. The chain is assembled from TRBV5-1 and TRBJ1-3; the D gene cannot be resolved reliably. The source material was peripheral blood, sampled before any cancer treatment. This receptor was obtained from a female donor older than 55 with stage I lung adenocarcinoma. The DNA sequence is given as TGCGCCAGCAGCTTGGAGAGCTCTGGAAACACCATATATTTT. It specifies CASSLESSGNTIYF.